This is a list of T cell receptor beta chains from one sample in a study of blood T cell repertoires in COVID-19. Profiled with immunoSEQ multiplex PCR; TCRdb holds only in-frame clones, not every one. The data show over 350,000 clones, with just under 90% seen just once and 10% held by the top ten. Sequencing was done on a sample of PBMCs or T cells enriched from blood (not recorded which). The receptors here all came from a woman aged 45 to 65 who had recovered from COVID-19. The CDR3 runs from the conserved cysteine through the conserved F or W. A D gene is named only where the DNA matches it firmly. Only part of the rows carry a size: once, few, many, or a class if the clone is expanded.

clone_size: once; cdr3_length: 12; j_call: TRBJ2-7; d_call: -; v_call: TRBV29-1; cdr3_aa: CSVEDQGYEQYF; cdr3_nt: TGCAGCGTTGAAGATCAGGGTTACGAGCAGTACTTC
clone_size: once; cdr3_length: 18; j_call: TRBJ2-2; d_call: TRBD2; v_call: TRBV5-1; cdr3_aa: CASSFLLAGATNTGELFF; cdr3_nt: TGCGCCAGCAGCTTCTTACTAGCGGGGGCTACGAACACCGGGGAGCTGTTTTTT
clone_size: -; cdr3_length: 14; j_call: TRBJ1-1; d_call: TRBD1; v_call: TRBV19; cdr3_aa: CASSFKDRGTEAFF; cdr3_nt: TGTGCCAGTAGTTTCAAGGACAGGGGAACTGAAGCTTTCTTT
clone_size: -; cdr3_length: 13; j_call: TRBJ1-6; d_call: -; v_call: TRBV7-9; cdr3_aa: CASSLGQASPLHF; cdr3_nt: TGTGCCAGCAGCTTAGGGCAGGCTTCACCCCTCCACTTT
clone_size: few; cdr3_length: 14; j_call: TRBJ1-1; d_call: -; v_call: TRBV2; cdr3_aa: CASSFRDTGAEAFF; cdr3_nt: TGTGCCAGCAGTTTCCGGGACACGGGTGCGGAAGCTTTCTTT
clone_size: once; cdr3_length: 13; j_call: TRBJ2-1; d_call: -; v_call: TRBV30; cdr3_aa: CAWTPTRDNEQFF; cdr3_nt: TGTGCCTGGACTCCAACCAGGGACAATGAGCAGTTCTTC
clone_size: -; cdr3_length: 15; j_call: TRBJ2-6; d_call: -; v_call: TRBV5-1; cdr3_aa: CASRGRVTGANVLTF; cdr3_nt: TGCGCCAGCAGGGGCAGGGTGACTGGGGCCAACGTCCTGACTTTC
clone_size: -; cdr3_length: 13; j_call: TRBJ1-2; d_call: TRBD1; v_call: TRBV28; cdr3_aa: CASSYRGFHGYTF; cdr3_nt: TGTGCCAGCAGTTACAGGGGGTTTCATGGCTACACCTTC
clone_size: -; cdr3_length: 15; j_call: TRBJ1-2; d_call: TRBD1; v_call: TRBV7-2; cdr3_aa: CASSPQGAPRLGYTF; cdr3_nt: TGTGCCAGCAGCCCACAGGGGGCGCCCCGGTTGGGCTACACCTTC
clone_size: once; cdr3_length: 15; j_call: TRBJ2-5; d_call: -; v_call: TRBV5-5; cdr3_aa: CASSVEGAGVETQYF; cdr3_nt: TGTGCCAGCAGCGTGGAGGGAGCCGGGGTCGAGACCCAGTACTTC
clone_size: -; cdr3_length: 14; j_call: TRBJ1-6; d_call: -; v_call: TRBV2; cdr3_aa: CASSSYGPRSPLHF; cdr3_nt: TGTGCCAGCAGTAGTTACGGTCCCAGGTCACCCCTCCACTTT
clone_size: -; cdr3_length: 13; j_call: TRBJ2-3; d_call: -; v_call: TRBV5-1; cdr3_aa: CASRESSTDTQYF; cdr3_nt: TGCGCCAGCAGGGAGTCTAGCACAGATACGCAGTATTTT
clone_size: once; cdr3_length: 12; j_call: TRBJ1-1; d_call: -; v_call: TRBV28; cdr3_aa: CASSTGLAEAFF; cdr3_nt: TGTGCCAGCAGTACAGGGTTGGCTGAAGCTTTCTTT
clone_size: few; cdr3_length: 15; j_call: TRBJ1-2; d_call: -; v_call: TRBV27; cdr3_aa: CASSHLTGLNYGYTF; cdr3_nt: TGTGCCAGCAGTCACCTGACAGGTCTTAACTATGGCTACACCTTC
clone_size: -; cdr3_length: 16; j_call: TRBJ2-2; d_call: -; v_call: TRBV4-3; cdr3_aa: CASSQDGAVHTGELFF; cdr3_nt: TGCGCCAGCAGCCAAGATGGGGCAGTTCACACCGGGGAGCTGTTTTTT
clone_size: few; cdr3_length: 16; j_call: TRBJ2-7; d_call: -; v_call: TRBV19; cdr3_aa: CASSVWGQGSSYEQYF; cdr3_nt: TGTGCCAGTAGTGTGTGGGGGCAGGGGAGCTCCTACGAGCAGTACTTC
clone_size: -; cdr3_length: 13; j_call: TRBJ1-1; d_call: -; v_call: TRBV7-9; cdr3_aa: CASSSPGNTEAFF; cdr3_nt: TGTGCCAGCAGCTCACCGGGGAACACTGAAGCTTTCTTT
clone_size: -; cdr3_length: 15; j_call: TRBJ1-1; d_call: TRBD1; v_call: TRBV3-1/TRBV3-2; cdr3_aa: CASSQGTGTGTEAFF; cdr3_nt: TGTGCCAGCAGCCAAGGGACAGGGACGGGCACTGAAGCTTTCTTT
clone_size: once; cdr3_length: 17; j_call: TRBJ1-5; d_call: -; v_call: TRBV7-8; cdr3_aa: CASSLLMDWDSNQPQHF; cdr3_nt: TGTGCCAGCAGCCTCCTAATGGACTGGGATAGCAATCAGCCCCAGCATTTT
clone_size: -; cdr3_length: 12; j_call: TRBJ1-1; d_call: -; v_call: TRBV6-1; cdr3_aa: CASSDSYRGAFF; cdr3_nt: TGTGCCAGCAGTGACAGTTATCGGGGAGCTTTCTTT
clone_size: -; cdr3_length: 16; j_call: TRBJ2-3; d_call: TRBD2; v_call: TRBV7-9; cdr3_aa: CASSSPSGGRPDTQYF; cdr3_nt: TGTGCCAGCAGCTCACCTAGCGGGGGGAGGCCAGATACGCAGTATTTT
clone_size: once; cdr3_length: 16; j_call: TRBJ2-3; d_call: -; v_call: TRBV6-2/TRBV6-3; cdr3_aa: CASSWGWRDSTDTQYF; cdr3_nt: TGTGCCAGCAGTTGGGGCTGGCGGGATAGCACAGATACGCAGTATTTT
clone_size: -; cdr3_length: 13; j_call: TRBJ2-7; d_call: -; v_call: TRBV7-9; cdr3_aa: CASSWGDSVEQYF; cdr3_nt: TGTGCCAGCAGCTGGGGGGACAGTGTGGAGCAGTACTTC
clone_size: -; cdr3_length: 18; j_call: TRBJ2-3; d_call: TRBD2; v_call: TRBV19; cdr3_aa: CASSIGRGDYYTTDTQYF; cdr3_nt: TGTGCCAGTAGTATAGGTCGGGGGGACTATTATACGACAGATACGCAGTATTTT
clone_size: -; cdr3_length: 15; j_call: TRBJ1-2; d_call: -; v_call: TRBV9; cdr3_aa: CASSPSPGATISYTF; cdr3_nt: TGTGCCAGCAGCCCAAGCCCAGGGGCCACCATTAGCTACACCTTC
clone_size: -; cdr3_length: 15; j_call: TRBJ2-1; d_call: -; v_call: TRBV11-3; cdr3_aa: CASSLDGGSYNEQFF; cdr3_nt: TGTGCCAGCAGCTTAGACGGGGGATCCTACAATGAGCAGTTCTTC
clone_size: -; cdr3_length: 14; j_call: TRBJ1-2; d_call: -; v_call: TRBV9; cdr3_aa: CASSVEQGPYGYTF; cdr3_nt: TGTGCCAGCAGCGTAGAGCAGGGGCCATATGGCTACACCTTC
clone_size: -; cdr3_length: 14; j_call: TRBJ1-2; d_call: -; v_call: TRBV7-8; cdr3_aa: CASSYSGGGAGYTF; cdr3_nt: TGTGCCAGCAGCTACTCGGGCGGGGGCGCGGGCTACACCTTC
clone_size: -; cdr3_length: 11; j_call: TRBJ1-1; d_call: -; v_call: TRBV10-3; cdr3_aa: CAITGGTEAFF; cdr3_nt: TGTGCCATCACGGGGGGAACTGAAGCTTTCTTT
clone_size: -; cdr3_length: 16; j_call: TRBJ1-1; d_call: TRBD1; v_call: TRBV28; cdr3_aa: CASSPTGVGMNTEAFF; cdr3_nt: TGTGCCAGCAGTCCCACAGGGGTAGGCATGAACACTGAAGCTTTCTTT
clone_size: -; cdr3_length: 15; j_call: TRBJ1-2; d_call: -; v_call: TRBV28; cdr3_aa: CASSFPGYQRLGYTF; cdr3_nt: TGTGCCAGCAGTTTCCCGGGCTACCAGCGGTTGGGCTACACCTTC
clone_size: -; cdr3_length: 17; j_call: TRBJ1-6; d_call: -; v_call: TRBV7-9; cdr3_aa: CASSLAYGLPGNSPLHF; cdr3_nt: TGTGCCAGCAGCTTAGCGTACGGGTTACCGGGAAATTCACCCCTCCACTTT
clone_size: -; cdr3_length: 15; j_call: TRBJ1-2; d_call: -; v_call: TRBV4-3; cdr3_aa: CASSQDEWTDYGYTF; cdr3_nt: TGCGCCAGCAGCCAAGATGAGTGGACAGACTATGGCTACACCTTC
clone_size: -; cdr3_length: 16; j_call: TRBJ1-1; d_call: TRBD1; v_call: TRBV5-1; cdr3_aa: CASSGGQGSVITEAFF; cdr3_nt: TGCGCCAGCAGCGGAGGACAGGGGAGCGTGATCACTGAAGCTTTCTTT
clone_size: -; cdr3_length: 16; j_call: TRBJ2-7; d_call: TRBD1; v_call: TRBV15; cdr3_aa: CATSRDPGQGSYEQYF; cdr3_nt: TGTGCCACCAGCAGAGACCCGGGACAGGGGTCCTACGAGCAGTACTTC
clone_size: -; cdr3_length: 16; j_call: TRBJ1-2; d_call: TRBD1; v_call: TRBV19; cdr3_aa: CASTPRADRGRIGYTF; cdr3_nt: TGTGCCAGTACCCCTAGGGCGGACAGGGGGCGCATTGGCTACACCTTC
clone_size: -; cdr3_length: 14; j_call: TRBJ1-2; d_call: TRBD1; v_call: TRBV6-5; cdr3_aa: CASNRQGGSKGYTF; cdr3_nt: TGTGCCAGCAACCGACAGGGGGGCTCGAAAGGCTACACCTTC
clone_size: -; cdr3_length: 15; j_call: TRBJ2-2; d_call: -; v_call: TRBV18; cdr3_aa: CASSPGPGPTGELFF; cdr3_nt: TGTGCCAGCTCACCGGGGCCAGGGCCGACCGGGGAGCTGTTTTTT